This T cell receptor (beta chain) was found in a study of T cell responses to AZD1222 COVID-19 vaccine. About the research overall: Whether given at about 4 or about 12 weeks, second doses were pooled.

This clone was seen at least ten times. The CDR3 has 13 amino acids. Per the germline V gene, CDR1 is MNHNY and CDR2 is SVGAGI (reference sequence). V was clipped by 5 bases and J by 6 bases; unmatched bases: 7. Using immunoSEQ multiplex PCR, the repertoire was profiled, and TCRdb retains in-frame clones only, with some absent. The data contain 100,000 to 150,000 clones, 65% to 90% of them singletons. Here the sequenced sample was peripheral blood, taken on day 0 of AZD1222 vaccination. The clonotype comes from an adult in good health. The chain combines TRBV6-6 with TRBJ2-7, with 7 bases that match TRBD1. Here the CDR3 reads CASSPTGISEQYF. CDR3 sequence (DNA): TGTGCCAGCAGTCCGACAGGGATAAGCGAGCAGTACTTC.